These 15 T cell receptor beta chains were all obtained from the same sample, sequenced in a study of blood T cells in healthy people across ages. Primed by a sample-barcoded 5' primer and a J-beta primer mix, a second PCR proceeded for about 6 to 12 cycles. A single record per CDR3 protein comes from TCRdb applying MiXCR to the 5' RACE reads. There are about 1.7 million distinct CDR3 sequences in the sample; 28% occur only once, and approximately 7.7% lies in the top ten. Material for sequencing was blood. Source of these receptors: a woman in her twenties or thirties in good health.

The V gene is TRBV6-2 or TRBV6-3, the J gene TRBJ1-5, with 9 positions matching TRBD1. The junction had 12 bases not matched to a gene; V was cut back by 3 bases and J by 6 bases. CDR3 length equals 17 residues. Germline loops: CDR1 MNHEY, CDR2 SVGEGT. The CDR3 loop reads CASSYIPGQGSGQPQHF. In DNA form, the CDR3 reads TGTGCCAGCAGTTATATTCCTGGACAGGGGTCAGGTCAGCCCCAGCATTTT.

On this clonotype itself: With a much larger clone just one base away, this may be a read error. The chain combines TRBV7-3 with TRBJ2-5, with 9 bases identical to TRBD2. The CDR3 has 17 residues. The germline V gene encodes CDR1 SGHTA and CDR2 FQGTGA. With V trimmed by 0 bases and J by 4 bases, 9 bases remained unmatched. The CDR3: CASSLTLPSGERETQYF. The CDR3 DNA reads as TGTGCCAGCAGCTTAACCCTGCCTAGCGGGGAACGAGAGACCCAGTACTTC.

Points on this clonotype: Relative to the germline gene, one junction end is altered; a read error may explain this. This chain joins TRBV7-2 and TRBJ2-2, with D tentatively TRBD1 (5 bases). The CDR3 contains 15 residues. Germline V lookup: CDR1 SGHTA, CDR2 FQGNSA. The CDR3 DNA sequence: TGTGCCAGTAGCTTATCCAGGGTGGACACCGGGGAGCTGTTTTTT. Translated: CASSLSRVDTGELFF.

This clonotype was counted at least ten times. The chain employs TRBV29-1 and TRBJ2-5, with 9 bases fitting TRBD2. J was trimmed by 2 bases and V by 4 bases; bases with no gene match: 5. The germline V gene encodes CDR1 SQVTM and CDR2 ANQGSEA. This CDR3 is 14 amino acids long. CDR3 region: CSVATSGVQETQYF. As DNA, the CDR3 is TGCAGCGTTGCGACTAGCGGTGTACAAGAGACCCAGTACTTC.

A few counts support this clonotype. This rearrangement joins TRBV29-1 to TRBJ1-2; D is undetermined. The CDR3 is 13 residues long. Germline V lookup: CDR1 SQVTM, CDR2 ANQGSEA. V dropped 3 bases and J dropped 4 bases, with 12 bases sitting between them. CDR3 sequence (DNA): TGCAGCGTTGAGGCGGATGGGCCCTATGGCTACACCTTC. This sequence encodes CSVEADGPYGYTF.

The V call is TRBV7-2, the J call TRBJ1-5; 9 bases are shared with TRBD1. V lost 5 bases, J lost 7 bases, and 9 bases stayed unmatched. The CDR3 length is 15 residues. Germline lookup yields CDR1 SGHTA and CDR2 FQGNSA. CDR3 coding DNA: TGTGCCAGCAGCCTAGGGGGACAGGGAAAACAGCCCCAGCATTTT. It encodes CASSLGGQGKQPQHF.

The CDR3 DNA reads as TGCGCCAGCAGCTTGGCTACAGGGATCGCCGGGGAGCTGTTTTTT. Translating gives CASSLATGIAGELFF. V is TRBV5-1 and J is TRBJ2-2; possible D gene TRBD1, 6 bases. This CDR3 contains 15 residues. The germline V gene encodes CDR1 SGHRS and CDR2 YFSETQ. Trimming took off 0 bases at V and 6 bases at J, with 12 bases between the two ends.

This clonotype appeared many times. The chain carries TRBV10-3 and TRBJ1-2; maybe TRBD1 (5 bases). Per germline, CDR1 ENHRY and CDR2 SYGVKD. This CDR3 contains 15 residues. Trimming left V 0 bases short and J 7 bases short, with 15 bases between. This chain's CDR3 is CAISESGQGTGGYTF. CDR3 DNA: TGTGCCATCAGTGAGTCGGGCCAGGGAACTGGTGGCTACACCTTC.

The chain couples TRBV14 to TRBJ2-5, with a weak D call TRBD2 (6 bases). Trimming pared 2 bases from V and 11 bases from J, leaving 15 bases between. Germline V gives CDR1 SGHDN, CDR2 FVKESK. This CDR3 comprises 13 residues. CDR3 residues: CASSQWPGDEQYF. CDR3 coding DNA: TGTGCCAGCAGCCAATGGCCGGGGGATGAACAGTACTTC.

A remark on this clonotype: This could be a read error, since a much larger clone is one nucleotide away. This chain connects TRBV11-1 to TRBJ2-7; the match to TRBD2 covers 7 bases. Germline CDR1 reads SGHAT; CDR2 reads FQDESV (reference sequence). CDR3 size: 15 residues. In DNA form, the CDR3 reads TGTGTCAGCAGCGGCGGGGGAGCAGGCTCCTACGAGCAGTACTTC. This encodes CVSSGGGAGSYEQYF.

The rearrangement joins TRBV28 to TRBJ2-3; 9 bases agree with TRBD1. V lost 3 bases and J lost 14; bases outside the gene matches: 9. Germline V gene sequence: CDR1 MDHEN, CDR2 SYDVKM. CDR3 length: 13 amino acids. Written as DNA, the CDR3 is TGTGCCAGCAGTTTCGGAGACAGGGGACAGGGGTATTTT. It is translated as CASSFGDRGQGYF.

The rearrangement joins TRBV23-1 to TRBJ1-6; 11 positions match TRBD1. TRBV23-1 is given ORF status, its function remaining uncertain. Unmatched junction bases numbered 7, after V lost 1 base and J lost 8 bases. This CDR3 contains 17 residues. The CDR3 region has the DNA TGCGCCAGCAGTCAATTGGAGGACAGGGGGCAGGATTCACCCCTCCACTTT. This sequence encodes CASSQLEDRGQDSPLHF.

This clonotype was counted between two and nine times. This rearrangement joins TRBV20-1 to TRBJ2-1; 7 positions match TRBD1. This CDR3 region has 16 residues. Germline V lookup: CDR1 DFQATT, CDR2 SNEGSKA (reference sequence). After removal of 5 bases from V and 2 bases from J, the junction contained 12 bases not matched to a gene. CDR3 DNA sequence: TGCAGTGCTCGACCAAGGACAGGAAGGACCTACAATGAGCAGTTCTTC. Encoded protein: CSARPRTGRTYNEQFF.

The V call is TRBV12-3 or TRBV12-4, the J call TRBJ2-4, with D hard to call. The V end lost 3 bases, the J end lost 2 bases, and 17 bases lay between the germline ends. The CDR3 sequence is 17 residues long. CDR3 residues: CASSLGTANLTKNIQYF. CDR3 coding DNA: TGTGCCAGCAGTTTGGGAACAGCCAACCTAACCAAAAACATTCAGTACTTC.

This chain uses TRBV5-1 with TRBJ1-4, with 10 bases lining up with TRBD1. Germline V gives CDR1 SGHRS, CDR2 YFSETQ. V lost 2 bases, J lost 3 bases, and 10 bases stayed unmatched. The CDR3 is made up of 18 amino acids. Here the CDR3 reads CASSFNPGQGRANEKLFF. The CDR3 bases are TGCGCCAGCAGCTTCAACCCGGGACAGGGGAGAGCTAATGAAAAACTGTTTTTT.